Each of the 6 T cell receptor beta chains below was sequenced from the same sample in a study of blood T cell repertoires in COVID-19. Assay used: immunoSEQ multiplex PCR; TCRdb lists only in-frame clones, some missing. The data hold around 100,000 clones, with roughly 80% observed a single time. The sample taken for sequencing was peripheral blood. The receptors originated from a woman in her fifties or sixties with acute or convalescent COVID-19.

The V and J genes are TRBV6-6 and TRBJ2-7; D might be TRBD1 (6 bases). This CDR3 has 15 residues. CDR1 MNHNY and CDR2 SVGAGI come from the germline V gene (reference sequence). V lost 8 bases and J lost 4, with 21 bases in between. In DNA form, the CDR3 reads TGTGCCAGCCGTCCGGGATGGGGGCTTATGTACGAGCAGTACTTC. This codes for CASRPGWGLMYEQYF.

This chain joins TRBV7-9 and TRBJ1-5, with 7 bases identical to TRBD1. Trimming removed 4 bases from V and 0 bases from J; junction bases left unmatched: 3. Germline CDR1 is SEHNR and CDR2 is FQNEAQ (reference sequence). This CDR3 region has 15 residues. The CDR3 region has the DNA TGTGCCAGCAGCTATGACAGGGATAGCAATCAGCCCCAGCATTTT. Its translation: CASSYDRDSNQPQHF.

The genes are TRBV30 and TRBJ2-4; weak D call: TRBD2 (5 bases). Germline CDR1 reads GTSNPN; CDR2 reads SVGIG (reference sequence). The CDR3 runs to 15 residues. V dropped 4 bases and J dropped 0 bases, with 13 bases sitting between them. CDR3 residues: CAWTNGVLAKNIQYF. CDR3 in DNA: TGTGCCTGGACCAACGGGGTCCTAGCCAAAAACATTCAGTACTTC. The full variable domain, with the rest looked up from reference TRBV30 and TRBJ2-4, is SQTIHQWPATLVQPVGSPLSLECTVEGTSNPNLYWYRQAAGRGLQLLFYSVGIGQISSEVPQNLSASRPQDRQFILSSKKLLLSDSGFYLCAWTNGVLAKNIQYFGAGTRLSVL.

J is TRBJ1-6 and V is TRBV7-2; 7 positions match TRBD1. This CDR3 is built from 15 residues. Germline-derived CDR1 and CDR2 are SGHTA and FQGNSA. Trimming cost V 3 bases and J 10 bases; bases outside gene matches: 9. The CDR3 coding sequence is TGTGCCAGCAGCTTTCCGACAGGGCTGGGGTCACCCCTCCACTTT. It specifies CASSFPTGLGSPLHF.

This clone has just a few counts. The chain employs TRBV4-1 and TRBJ1-5, with 7 bases fitting TRBD1. This CDR3 is built from 15 residues. From germline, CDR1 is MGHRA and CDR2 YSYEKL. The V and J ends lost 2 bases and 4 bases, in that order; junction bases with no gene match: 5. CDR3 coding DNA: TGCGCCAGCAGCCAAACGACAGGGACTAATCAGCCCCAGCATTTT. It translates to CASSQTTGTNQPQHF.

A note on this clone: Other DNA sequences from this sample encode an identical CDR3 as well. The V and J genes are TRBV9 and TRBJ1-2; 9 bases are a match to TRBD1. CDR3 size: 14 residues. Germline loops: CDR1 SGDLS, CDR2 YYNGEE. With 2 bases clipped from V and 3 bases from J, the junction kept 2 bases outside the gene matches. CDR3 in DNA: TGTGCCAGCAGCGTGCGACAGGGGGACTATGGCTACACCTTC. It specifies CASSVRQGDYGYTF. The full variable domain, rest sourced from reference TRBV9 and TRBJ1-2, is DSGVTQTPKHLITATGQRVTLRCSPRSGDLSVYWYQQSLDQGLQFLIQYYNGEERAKGNILERFSAQQFPDLHSELNLSSLELGDSALYFCASSVRQGDYGYTFGSGTRLTVV.